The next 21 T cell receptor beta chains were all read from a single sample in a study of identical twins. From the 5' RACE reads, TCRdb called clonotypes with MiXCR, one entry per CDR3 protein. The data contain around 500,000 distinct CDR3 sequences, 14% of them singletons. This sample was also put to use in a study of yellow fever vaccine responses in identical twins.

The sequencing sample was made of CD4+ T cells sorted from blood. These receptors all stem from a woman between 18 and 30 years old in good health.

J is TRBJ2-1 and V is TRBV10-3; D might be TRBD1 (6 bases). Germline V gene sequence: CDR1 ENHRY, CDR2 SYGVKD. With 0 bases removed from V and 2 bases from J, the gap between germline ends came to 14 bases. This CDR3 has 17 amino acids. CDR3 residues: CAISESSGAGAYNEQFF. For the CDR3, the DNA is TGTGCCATCAGTGAGTCGTCGGGCGCAGGGGCCTACAATGAGCAGTTCTTC.

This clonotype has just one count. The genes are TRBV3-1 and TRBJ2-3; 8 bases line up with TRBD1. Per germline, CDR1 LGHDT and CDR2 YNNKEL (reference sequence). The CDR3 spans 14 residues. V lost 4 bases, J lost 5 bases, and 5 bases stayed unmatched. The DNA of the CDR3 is TGTGCCAGCAGCCGTCAGGGGGCAGAAGATACGCAGTATTTT. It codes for CASSRQGAEDTQYF.

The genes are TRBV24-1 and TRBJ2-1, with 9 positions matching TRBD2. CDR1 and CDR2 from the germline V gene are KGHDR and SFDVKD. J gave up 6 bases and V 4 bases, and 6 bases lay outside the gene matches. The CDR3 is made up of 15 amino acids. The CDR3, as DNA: TGTGCCACCAGTGACCCCGGGACTAGCAGCAATGAGCAGTTCTTC. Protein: CATSDPGTSSNEQFF.

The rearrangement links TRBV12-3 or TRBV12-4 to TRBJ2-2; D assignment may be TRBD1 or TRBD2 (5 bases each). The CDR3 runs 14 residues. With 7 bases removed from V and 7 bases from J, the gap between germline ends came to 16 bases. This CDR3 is CASTRPGTGGELFF. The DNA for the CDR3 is TGTGCCAGCACCCGACCGGGGACGGGCGGGGAGCTGTTTTTT.

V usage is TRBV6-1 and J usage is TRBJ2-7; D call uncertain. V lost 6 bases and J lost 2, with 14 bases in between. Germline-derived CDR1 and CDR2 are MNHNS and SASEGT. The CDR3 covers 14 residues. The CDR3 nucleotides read TGTGCCAGCAGAAAGATAGCTTACCCCTACGAGCAGTACTTC. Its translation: CASRKIAYPYEQYF.

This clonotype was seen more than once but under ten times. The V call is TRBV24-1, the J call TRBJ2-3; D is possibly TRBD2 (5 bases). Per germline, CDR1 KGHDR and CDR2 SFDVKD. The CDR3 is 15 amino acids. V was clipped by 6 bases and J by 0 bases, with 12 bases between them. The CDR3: CATSTRRGSTDTQYF. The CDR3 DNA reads TGTGCCACCAGTACCCGGAGAGGGAGCACAGATACGCAGTATTTT.

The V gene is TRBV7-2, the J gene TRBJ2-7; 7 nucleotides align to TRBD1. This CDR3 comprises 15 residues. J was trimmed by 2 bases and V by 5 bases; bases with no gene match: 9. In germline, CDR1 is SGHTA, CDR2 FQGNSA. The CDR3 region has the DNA TGTGCCAGCAGCCCCCGGACAGGATTCCCCTACGAGCAGTACTTC. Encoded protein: CASSPRTGFPYEQYF.

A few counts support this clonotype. CDR3 DNA: TGTGCCACCAGCAGAGATCGGAAGGGCCAAGAGACCCAGTACTTC. Translation gives CATSRDRKGQETQYF. V gene TRBV15 combines with J gene TRBJ2-5; no clear D. This CDR3 has 15 amino acids. Trimming stripped 0 bases from V and 1 base from J, with 9 bases between. CDR1 is LNHNV and CDR2 is YYDKDF in the germline V gene (reference sequence). The whole variable domain, remainder taken from reference TRBV15 and TRBJ2-5, is DAMVIQNPRYQVTQFGKPVTLSCSQTLNHNVMYWYQQKSSQAPKLLFHYYDKDFNNEADTPDNFQSRRPNTSFCFLDIRSPGLGDTAMYLCATSRDRKGQETQYFGPGTRLLVL.

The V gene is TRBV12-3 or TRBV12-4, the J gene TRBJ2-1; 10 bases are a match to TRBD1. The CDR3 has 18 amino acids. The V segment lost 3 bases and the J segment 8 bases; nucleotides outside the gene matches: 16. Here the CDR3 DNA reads TGTGCCAGCAGTTTCTTCGGTGTGGGACAGGGGTTTTTCGATGAGCAGTTCTTC. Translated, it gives CASSFFGVGQGFFDEQFF.

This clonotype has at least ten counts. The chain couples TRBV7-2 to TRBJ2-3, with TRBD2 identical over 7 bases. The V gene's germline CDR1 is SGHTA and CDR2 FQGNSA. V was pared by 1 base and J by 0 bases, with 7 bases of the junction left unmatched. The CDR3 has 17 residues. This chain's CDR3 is CASSLVRQGGSTDTQYF. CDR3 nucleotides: TGTGCCAGCAGCTTAGTTCGGCAGGGAGGGAGCACAGATACGCAGTATTTT.

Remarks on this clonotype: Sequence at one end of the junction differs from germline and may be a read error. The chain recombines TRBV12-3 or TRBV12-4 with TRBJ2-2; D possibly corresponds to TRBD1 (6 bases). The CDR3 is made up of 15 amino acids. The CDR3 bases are TGTGCCAGCAGGTCCGGGACACCGAACACCTGGGAGCTGTTTTTT. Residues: CASRSGTPNTWELFF.

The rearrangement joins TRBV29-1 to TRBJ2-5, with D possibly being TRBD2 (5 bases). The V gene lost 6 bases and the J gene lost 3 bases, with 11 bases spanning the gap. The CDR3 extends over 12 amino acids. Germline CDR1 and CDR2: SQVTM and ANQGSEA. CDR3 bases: TGCAGCGTCACATGGCGGGAAGAGACCCAGTACTTC. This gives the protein CSVTWREETQYF. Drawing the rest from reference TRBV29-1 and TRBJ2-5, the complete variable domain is SAVISQKPSRDICQRGTSLTIQCQVDSQVTMMFWYRQQPGQSLTLIATANQGSEATYESGFVIDKFPISRPNLTFSTLTVSNMSPEDSSIYLCSVTWREETQYFGPGTRLLVL.

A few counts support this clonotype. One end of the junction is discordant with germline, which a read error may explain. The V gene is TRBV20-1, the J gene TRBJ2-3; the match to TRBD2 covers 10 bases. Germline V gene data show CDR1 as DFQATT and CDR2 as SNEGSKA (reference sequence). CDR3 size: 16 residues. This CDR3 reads CCASPGLAGGTDTQYF. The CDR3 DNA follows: TGCTGTGCTAGCCCCGGCCTAGCGGGGGGCACAGATACGCAGTATTTT.

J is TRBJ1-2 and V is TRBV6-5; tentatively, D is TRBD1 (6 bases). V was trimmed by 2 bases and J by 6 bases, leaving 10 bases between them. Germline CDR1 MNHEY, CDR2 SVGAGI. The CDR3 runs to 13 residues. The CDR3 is CASSYGRQDGYTF. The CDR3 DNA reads TGTGCCAGCAGTTACGGGAGACAGGATGGCTACACCTTC.

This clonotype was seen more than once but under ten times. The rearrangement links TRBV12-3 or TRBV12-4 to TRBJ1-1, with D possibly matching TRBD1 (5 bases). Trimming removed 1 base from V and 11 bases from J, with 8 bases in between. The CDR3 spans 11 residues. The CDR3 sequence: CASSLERGAFF. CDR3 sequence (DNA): TGTGCCAGCAGTTTAGAACGGGGCGCTTTCTTT.

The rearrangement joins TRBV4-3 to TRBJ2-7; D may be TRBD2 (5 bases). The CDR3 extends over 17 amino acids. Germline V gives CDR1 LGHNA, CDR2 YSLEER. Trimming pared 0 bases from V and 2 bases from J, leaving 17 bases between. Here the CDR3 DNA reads TGCGCCAGCAGCCAAGACCCCGTACCGGGGATCGCCTACGAGCAGTACTTC. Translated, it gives CASSQDPVPGIAYEQYF.

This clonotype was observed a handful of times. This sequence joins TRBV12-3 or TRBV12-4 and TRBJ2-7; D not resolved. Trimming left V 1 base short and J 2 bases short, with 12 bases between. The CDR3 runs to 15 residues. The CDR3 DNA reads TGTGCCAGCAGTTTAGGCAGAGTAAAACCCTACGAGCAGTACTTC. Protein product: CASSLGRVKPYEQYF.

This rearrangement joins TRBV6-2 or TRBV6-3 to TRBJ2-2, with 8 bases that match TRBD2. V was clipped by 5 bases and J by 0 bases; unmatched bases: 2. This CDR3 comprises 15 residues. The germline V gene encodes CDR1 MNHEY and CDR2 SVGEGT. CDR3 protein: CASSAGGANTGELFF. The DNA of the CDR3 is TGTGCCAGCAGTGCCGGGGGGGCGAACACCGGGGAGCTGTTTTTT.

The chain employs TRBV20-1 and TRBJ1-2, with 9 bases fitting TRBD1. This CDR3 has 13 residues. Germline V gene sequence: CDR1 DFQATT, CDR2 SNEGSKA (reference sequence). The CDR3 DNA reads TGCAGCGCTTCTGGGACAGGGAACTATGGCTACACCTTC. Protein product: CSASGTGNYGYTF.

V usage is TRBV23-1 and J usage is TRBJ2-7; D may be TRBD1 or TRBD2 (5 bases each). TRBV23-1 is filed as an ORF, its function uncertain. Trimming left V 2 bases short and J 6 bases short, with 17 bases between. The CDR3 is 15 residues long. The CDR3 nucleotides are TGCGCCAGCAGTCAAGATTTCGGGACCACGGCCGAGCAGTACTTC. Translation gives CASSQDFGTTAEQYF.

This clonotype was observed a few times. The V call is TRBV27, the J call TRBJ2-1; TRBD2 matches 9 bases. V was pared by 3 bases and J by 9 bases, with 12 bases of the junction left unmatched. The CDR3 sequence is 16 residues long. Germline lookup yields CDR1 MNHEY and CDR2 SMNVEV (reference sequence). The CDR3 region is CASSFPTVAGVAEQFF. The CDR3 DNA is TGTGCCAGCAGTTTCCCGACTGTAGCGGGAGTGGCTGAGCAGTTCTTC.